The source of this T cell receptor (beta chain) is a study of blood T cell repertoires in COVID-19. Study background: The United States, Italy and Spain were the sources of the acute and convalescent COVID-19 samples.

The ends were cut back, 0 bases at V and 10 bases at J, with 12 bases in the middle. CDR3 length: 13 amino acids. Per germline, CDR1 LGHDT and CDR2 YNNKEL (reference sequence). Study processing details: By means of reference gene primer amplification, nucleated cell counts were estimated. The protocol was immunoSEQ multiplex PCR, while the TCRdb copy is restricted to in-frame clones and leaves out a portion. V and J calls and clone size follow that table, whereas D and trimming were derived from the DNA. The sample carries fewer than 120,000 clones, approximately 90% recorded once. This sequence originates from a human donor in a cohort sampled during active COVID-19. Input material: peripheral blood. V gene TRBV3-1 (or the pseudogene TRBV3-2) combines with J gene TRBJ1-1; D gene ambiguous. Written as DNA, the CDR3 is TGTGCCAGCAGCCAAGACTCCGGGGAAGGAGCTTTCTTT. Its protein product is CASSQDSGEGAFF.